This entry is about one TCR beta chain. The CDR3 length is 14 residues. Germline CDR1 MGHRA, CDR2 YSYEKL. The V end was cut by 8 bases, the J end by 0 bases, with 11 bases between. The source of the sample is a study of blood T cell repertoires in COVID-19. Data came from immunoSEQ multiplex PCR; TCRdb stores just in-frame clones and leaves some out. The sample has roughly 230,000 clones; over 70% are singletons. This receptor was taken from a man in his forties with active or convalescent COVID-19. Sequencing was carried out using peripheral blood. The V call is TRBV4-1, the J call TRBJ1-3; TRBD1 might be the D (5 bases). This CDR3 is CASGGGSSGNTIYF. CDR3 DNA: TGCGCCAGCGGGGGAGGTAGCTCTGGAAACACCATATATTTT.